A single sample gave rise to the 20 T cell receptor beta chains below, sequenced in a study of regulatory T cells in long-lasting Graves disease. Relying on iRepertoire HTBI primers and Arm-PCR of CDR3 regions, the team built TCR beta libraries. TCRdb independently ran MiXCR on the multiplex PCR reads; one entry per CDR3 protein. The top ten clones hold 20% of a sample with approximately 390,000 distinct CDR3 sequences, about 16% of them seen once. The time point was: newly diagnosed GD, antithyroid drugs for less than 3 months. PBMCs provided the RNA from which the TCR library was made. The same data also went into a second study, on T cells in Graves' hyperthyroidism and ophthalmopathy.

Source: peripheral blood mononuclear cells (PBMCs), taken at new diagnosis, from a patient treated with antithyroid drugs. These receptors were taken from a woman aged 18-29 years with Graves disease.

This clonotype has a count of ten or more. V is TRBV6-5 and J is TRBJ2-1; D remains ambiguous. The V gene lost 4 bases and the J gene lost 1 base, with 8 bases spanning the gap. Per the germline V gene, CDR1 is MNHEY and CDR2 is SVGAGI. The CDR3 consists of 14 residues. The CDR3 region has the DNA TGTGCCAGCAGTTCCGAGGAATCCTACAATGAGCAGTTCTTC. It specifies CASSSEESYNEQFF.

Points on this clonotype: A far larger clone lies a single base away; this is likely a read error. The chain employs TRBV11-2 and TRBJ2-1; 11 nucleotides match TRBD2. Trimming took 1 base from V and 10 from J; bases not matched to a gene: 6. This CDR3 comprises 15 residues. Per the germline V gene, CDR1 is SGHAT and CDR2 is FQNNGV. The CDR3 sequence: CASSLAGTSGYEQFF. The CDR3 DNA is TGTGCCAGCAGCTTAGCCGGGACTAGCGGCTACGAGCAGTTCTTC.

This clonotype was observed at least ten times. The chain is built from TRBV7-3 and TRBJ2-2; unclear D gene. CDR1 is SGHTA and CDR2 is FQGTGA in the germline V gene. V dropped 5 bases and J dropped 5 bases, with 12 bases sitting between them. The CDR3 is made up of 14 amino acids. The CDR3 DNA reads as TGTGCCAGCAGCAGAGGTTTGGAGACCGGGGAGCTGTTTTTT. Amino acids: CASSRGLETGELFF.

This clonotype was counted only a few times. The chain is built from TRBV20-1 and TRBJ2-2; 12 bases are shared with TRBD2. The V and J ends lost 6 bases and 7 bases, in that order; junction bases with no gene match: 6. The length of the CDR3 is 14 residues. Per germline, CDR1 DFQATT and CDR2 SNEGSKA (reference sequence). The CDR3 loop is CSAASGGAYGELFF. As DNA, the CDR3 is TGCAGTGCAGCTAGCGGGGGGGCGTACGGGGAGCTGTTTTTT.

A single count supports this clonotype. Possible read error: a much larger clone is one base away. The rearrangement uses TRBV18 and TRBJ2-7; 9 bases agree with TRBD1. This CDR3 is built from 15 residues. The germline gives CDR1 KGHSH, CDR2 LQKENI. The CDR3 here is CTSSPGGTGTDEQYF. The CDR3 DNA follows: TGTACCAGCTCACCGGGTGGGACAGGGACGGACGAGCAGTACTTC. Variable domain in full (rest from reference TRBV18 and TRBJ2-7): NAGVMQNPRHLVRRRGQEARLRCSPMKGHSHVYWYRQLPEEGLKFMVYLQKENIIDESGMPKERFSAEFPKEGPSILRIQQVVRGDSAAYFCTSSPGGTGTDEQYFGPGTRLTVT.

This clonotype has ten or more counts. The chain links TRBV7-8 to TRBJ2-1; possible D gene TRBD1, 6 bases. Germline CDR1 is SGHVS and CDR2 is FQNEAQ. The CDR3 consists of 16 residues. V shed 5 bases and J shed 4 bases, with 18 bases lying between them. The CDR3 DNA reads TGTGCCAGCAGCCCACAAACCGGGACAAGGTACAATGAGCAGTTCTTC. Its protein is CASSPQTGTRYNEQFF.

This clonotype showed up many times. V and J are TRBV14 and TRBJ2-1; 9 nucleotides line up with TRBD2. V lost 2 bases, J lost 8 bases, and 4 bases stayed unmatched. CDR3 length: 14 residues. Germline V CDR1 and CDR2: SGHDN, FVKESK. The CDR3 coding sequence is TGTGCCAGCAGCCAACTAGCGGGAAAATATGAGCAGTTCTTC. Its protein product is CASSQLAGKYEQFF. Looking up the rest from reference TRBV14 and TRBJ2-1 gives the full variable domain: EAGVTQFPSHSVIEKGQTVTLRCDPISGHDNLYWYRRVMGKEIKFLLHFVKESKQDESGMPNNRFLAERTGGTYSTLKVQPAELEDSGVYFCASSQLAGKYEQFFGPGTRLTVL.

Only a few counts were recorded for this clonotype. CDR3 protein: CASIRGVVGTEAFF. Here the CDR3 DNA reads TGTGCCAGCATCCGCGGTGTCGTAGGCACTGAAGCTTTCTTT. The V call is TRBV5-6, the J call TRBJ1-1, with D unclear. Looked up from germline, CDR1 is SGHDT and CDR2 is YYEEEE. Trimming left V 6 bases short and J 4 bases short, with 16 bases between. This CDR3 has 14 amino acids. Variable domain in full (rest from reference TRBV5-6 and TRBJ1-1): DAGVTQSPTHLIKTRGQQVTLRCSPKSGHDTVSWYQQALGQGPQFIFQYYEEEERQRGNFPDRFSGHQFPNYSSELNVNALLLGDSALYLCASIRGVVGTEAFFGQGTRLTVV.

This clonotype was seen many times. The V gene is TRBV6-1, the J gene TRBJ1-2, with D hard to call. The CDR3 extends over 13 amino acids. Germline values: CDR1 MNHNS, CDR2 SASEGT. Trimming took off 7 bases at V and 4 bases at J, with 13 bases between the two ends. The CDR3 DNA sequence: TGTGCCAGCACCCCCGGCACCTCCTATGGCTACACCTTC. Translation gives CASTPGTSYGYTF.

The chain links TRBV7-6 to TRBJ2-6; D is unclear. The CDR3 runs to 15 residues. Between the trimmed V and J ends, which lost 1 base and 1 base, there was a span of 5 bases. The germline V gene has CDR1 SGHVS and CDR2 FNYEAQ. CDR3 DNA: TGTGCCAGCAGCTTAGAGGCGTCTGGGGCCAACGTCCTGACTTTC. Amino acids: CASSLEASGANVLTF.

In its sample, this clonotype was seen many times. The genes are TRBV3-1 and TRBJ2-1; D uncertain. This CDR3 spans 12 amino acids. Looked up from germline, CDR1 is LGHDT and CDR2 is YNNKEL (reference sequence). V lost 6 bases and J 10 bases, leaving 13 bases between the germline ends. DNA for the CDR3: TGTGCCAGCAGTCACCAGGCGCAGGAGCAGTTCTTC. Its protein is CASSHQAQEQFF.

The chain joins TRBV10-3 to TRBJ2-3, with D perhaps being TRBD1 or TRBD2 (5 bases each). The germline V gene has CDR1 ENHRY and CDR2 SYGVKD. This CDR3 has 15 residues. Trimming removed 1 base from V and 2 bases from J, with 10 bases in between. CDR3 amino acids: CAISEWGIDTDTQYF. CDR3 DNA sequence: TGTGCCATCAGTGAGTGGGGGATCGACACAGATACGCAGTATTTT.

V gene TRBV9 combines with J gene TRBJ1-1; 7 positions agree with TRBD1. The germline CDR1 and CDR2 sequences are SGDLS and YYNGEE. CDR3 length equals 14 residues. The junction had 7 bases not matched to a gene; V was cut back by 3 bases and J by 5 bases. Here the CDR3 reads CASSADRVKTEAFF. The CDR3 DNA reads as TGTGCCAGCAGCGCCGACAGGGTTAAGACTGAAGCTTTCTTT. The entire variable domain, with the rest obtained from reference TRBV9 and TRBJ1-1, is as follows: DSGVTQTPKHLITATGQRVTLRCSPRSGDLSVYWYQQSLDQGLQFLIQYYNGEERAKGNILERFSAQQFPDLHSELNLSSLELGDSALYFCASSADRVKTEAFFGQGTRLTVV.

At least ten counts were recorded for this clonotype. As DNA, the CDR3 is TGTGCCACCACCGGACAGGGGAGAGGCGCGAACACCGGGGAGCTGTTTTTT. Residues: CATTGQGRGANTGELFF. V is TRBV24-1 and J is TRBJ2-2, with 9 bases that match TRBD1. Germline V gives CDR1 KGHDR, CDR2 SFDVKD. This CDR3 is built from 17 residues. With 8 bases clipped from V and 0 bases from J, the junction kept 9 bases outside the gene matches.

This clonotype came up many times. The CDR3 nucleotides are TGCAGTGCTAGAGATGGCGGACGGTCCTACGAGCAGTACTTC. Its protein product is CSARDGGRSYEQYF. V is TRBV20-1 and J is TRBJ2-7; D remains ambiguous. Trimming stripped 0 bases from V and 1 base from J, with 10 bases between. The length of the CDR3 is 14 residues. Germline V gene lookup returns CDR1 DFQATT and CDR2 SNEGSKA (reference sequence).

The CDR3 loop reads CASSSGLAGTGEQFF. In DNA form, the CDR3 reads TGTGCCAGCAGTTCCGGACTAGCGGGTACAGGGGAGCAGTTCTTC. The J gene is TRBJ2-1, the V gene TRBV3-1; 11 bases are a match to TRBD2. V was clipped by 6 bases and J by 10 bases; unmatched bases: 11. CDR1 is LGHDT and CDR2 is YNNKEL in the germline V gene (reference sequence). The CDR3 contains 15 residues.

This clonotype was observed a handful of times. This rearrangement joins TRBV6-5 to TRBJ1-1; the D is unclear. Germline CDR1 MNHEY, CDR2 SVGAGI. With 0 bases removed from V and 0 bases from J, the gap between germline ends came to 5 bases. The CDR3 runs to 14 residues. The CDR3 sequence: CASSYSTVNTEAFF. The CDR3 DNA reads as TGTGCCAGCAGTTACTCGACCGTGAACACTGAAGCTTTCTTT.

This clonotype was recorded at least ten times. V and J are TRBV6-1 and TRBJ2-1, with 7 bases that match TRBD2. CDR1 and CDR2 (germline): MNHNS, SASEGT. The ends lost 6 bases at V and 5 bases at J; junction bases unmatched: 10. The CDR3 runs to 15 residues. DNA for the CDR3: TGTGCCAGCAGATCAGGGAGCGGGGTCAACAATGAGCAGTTCTTC. Its translation is CASRSGSGVNNEQFF.

This clonotype was counted ten times or more. CDR3 DNA: TGTGCCAGCAGTTTAGACGTGAACACAGATACGCAGTATTTT. Translating it yields CASSLDVNTDTQYF. The chain has TRBV12-3 or TRBV12-4 and TRBJ2-3; D unresolved. V dropped 1 base and J dropped 2 bases, with 7 bases sitting between them. CDR3 length equals 14 residues.

Only a few counts were recorded for this clonotype. The rearrangement links TRBV2 to TRBJ2-2, with 9 bases identical to TRBD1. The CDR3 runs 13 residues. The V gene's germline CDR1 is SNHLY and CDR2 FYNNEI. The trim removed 9 bases at V and 5 bases at J, leaving 4 bases unmatched. The CDR3 reads CARTGTGTGELFF. The CDR3 region has the DNA TGTGCCAGAACCGGGACAGGGACCGGGGAGCTGTTTTTT.